This TCR beta chain comes out of a study of blood T cells in healthy people across ages. Study outcomes and limitations: Greater diversity and more naive CD4+ cells were seen in long-lived donors than in aged donors.

It was with a sample-barcoded 5' primer and a J-beta primer mix that a second PCR of about 6 to 12 cycles was run. TCRdb reanalysed the 5' RACE reads using MiXCR and keeps one entry per CDR3 protein. Of approximately 600,000 distinct CDR3 sequences in the sample, around 54% were seen once. PBMCs, at least 6 million per sample, were isolated. Germline CDR1 MDHEN, CDR2 SYDVKM. The CDR3 totals 15 residues. With V trimmed by 4 bases and J by 2 bases, 7 bases remained unmatched. As for this clonotype: Its cognate antigen is unknown.

The receptor was isolated from a man in his fifties or sixties in good health. Sequencing was done on a sample of blood. The rearrangement links TRBV28 to TRBJ2-5; 7 bases map to TRBD1. The CDR3 DNA reads TGTGCCAGCAGTTCCCCCGGGACAGTACAAGAGACCCAGTACTTC. Translation gives CASSSPGTVQETQYF. The full variable domain, with the rest looked up from reference TRBV28 and TRBJ2-5, is DVKVTQSSRYLVKRTGEKVFLECVQDMDHENMFWYRQDPGLGLRLIYFSYDVKMKEKGDIPEGYSVSREKKERFSLILESASTNQTSMYLCASSSPGTVQETQYFGPGTRLLVL.